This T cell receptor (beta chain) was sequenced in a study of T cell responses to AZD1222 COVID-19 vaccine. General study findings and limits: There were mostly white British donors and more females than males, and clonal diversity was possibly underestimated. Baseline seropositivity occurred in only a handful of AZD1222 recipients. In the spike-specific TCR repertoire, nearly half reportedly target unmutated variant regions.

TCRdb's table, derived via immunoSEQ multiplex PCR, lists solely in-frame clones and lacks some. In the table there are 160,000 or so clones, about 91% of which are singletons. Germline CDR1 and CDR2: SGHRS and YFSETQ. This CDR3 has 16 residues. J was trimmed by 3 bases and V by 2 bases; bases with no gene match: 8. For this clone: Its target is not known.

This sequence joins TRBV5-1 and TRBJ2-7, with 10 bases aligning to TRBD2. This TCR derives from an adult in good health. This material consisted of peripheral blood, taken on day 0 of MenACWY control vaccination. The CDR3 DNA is TGCGCCAGCAGCTTAAACCTAGCGGGAGTTTTCTACGAGCAGTACTTC. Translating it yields CASSLNLAGVFYEQYF.